A single sample gave rise to the 6 T cell receptor beta chains below, sequenced in a study of T cells in Graves' hyperthyroidism and ophthalmopathy. RNA transcripts served as the template for amplifying TCR beta CDR3 regions. The HTBI primer set drove a first-round RT-PCR of the TCR CDR3. One entry per CDR3 protein results from TCRdb running MiXCR on the multiplex PCR reads. The table includes 380,000 or so distinct CDR3 sequences, approximately 13% detected once. Sequenced: blood. The receptors stem from a woman aged 25 to 39 with Graves' hyperthyroidism.

Many counts were recorded for this clonotype. The rearrangement links TRBV7-8 to TRBJ2-4; D remains ambiguous. The CDR3 is 12 amino acids. The V end was cut by 4 bases, the J end by 8 bases, with 9 bases between. Germline V gene data show CDR1 as SGHVS and CDR2 as FQNEAQ. The chain's CDR3 is CASSSLVDIQYF. The CDR3 coding sequence is TGTGCCAGCAGCTCCCTGGTGGACATTCAGTACTTC.

This clonotype was seen ten or more times. V is TRBV6-4 and J is TRBJ2-7, with TRBD2 matching 7 bases. The junction had 10 bases not matched to a gene; V was cut back by 0 bases and J by 5 bases. Per the germline V gene, CDR1 is MRHNA and CDR2 is SNTAGT. This CDR3 is 16 amino acids long. The DNA for the CDR3 is TGTGCCAGCAGTGACTCGCCAAGCGGGACGGTGAACGAGCAGTACTTC. Its translation: CASSDSPSGTVNEQYF.

The CDR3 protein is CASSLLGAGAPGEQFF. The DNA for the CDR3 is TGTGCCAGCAGCTTACTCGGAGCGGGAGCCCCGGGGGAGCAGTTCTTC. The chain is built from TRBV28 and TRBJ2-1, with 8 bases lining up with TRBD2. This CDR3 is built from 16 residues. From germline, CDR1 is MDHEN and CDR2 SYDVKM. V gave up 6 bases and J gave up 10 bases; unmatched junction bases: 17.

Comment on this clonotype: This may be a read error, as it is one base from a much larger clone. The J gene is TRBJ2-2, the V gene TRBV12-3 or TRBV12-4, with 13 bases fitting TRBD2. This CDR3 contains 16 residues. The CDR3 nucleotides read TGTGCCAGCAGTCCCGGACTAGCGGGAGCCCCCGGGGGGCTGTTTTTT. It is translated as CASSPGLAGAPGGLFF.

A single count supports this clonotype. The chain is built from TRBV7-9 and TRBJ2-5, with a tentative D call TRBD1 (5 bases). Trimming stripped 5 bases from V and 4 bases from J, with 32 bases between. Germline V gene lookup returns CDR1 SEHNR and CDR2 FQNEAQ (reference sequence). The length of the CDR3 is 20 residues. For the CDR3, the DNA is TGTGCCAGCAGCCTCACACGACCGACAGCAAGAGCTATTCCGGCAGAGACCCAGTACTTC. Protein: CASSLTRPTARAIPAETQYF.

V and J are TRBV9 and TRBJ2-3; the D gene is possibly TRBD2 (5 bases). This CDR3 spans 14 amino acids. Looked up from germline, CDR1 is SGDLS and CDR2 is YYNGEE. V lost 3 bases and J 0 bases, leaving 8 bases between the germline ends. The CDR3 is CASSEAASTDTQYF. The CDR3 nucleotides read TGTGCCAGCAGCGAAGCGGCTAGCACAGATACGCAGTATTTT.